This is a list of T cell receptor beta chains from one sample in a study of CD8+ T cells in alopecia areata. The repertoire was sequenced with immunoSEQ multiplex PCR; TCRdb's copy has only in-frame clones and lacks some. The sample contains about 130,000 clones, roughly 58% of which appear only once. The sample was CD4+ T cells sorted from blood, taken at week 0. The receptors come from a human donor with alopecia areata. Each CDR3 is given with its conserved first and last residue. D genes are given only for firm matches. Part of the rows lack a size; the others show once, few, many or a class for expanded clones.

D gene,J gene,V gene,clone size,CDR3 protein,CDR3 DNA
NA,TRBJ2-7,TRBV6-1,NA,CASSLEGRDEQYF,TGTGCCAGCAGTTTGGAGGGCAGGGACGAGCAGTACTTC
TRBD2,TRBJ2-5,TRBV4-1,NA,CASSRGLAGTQETQYF,TGCGCCAGCAGCCGAGGACTAGCGGGCACTCAAGAGACCCAGTACTTC
NA,TRBJ1-4,TRBV9,NA,CASSVGQGNEKLFF,TGTGCCAGCAGCGTCGGGCAGGGGAATGAAAAACTGTTTTTT
NA,TRBJ2-1,TRBV9,NA,CASSVGQGHEQFF,TGTGCCAGCAGCGTAGGCCAGGGGCATGAGCAGTTCTTC
NA,TRBJ1-2,TRBV7-2,NA,CASSLQGRYGYTF,TGTGCCAGCAGCTTACAGGGTCGTTATGGCTACACCTTC
NA,TRBJ1-2,TRBV25-1,NA,CASSEFGVGNYGYTF,TGTGCCAGCAGTGAATTCGGGGTGGGTAACTATGGCTACACCTTC
NA,TRBJ2-2,TRBV7-3,NA,CASSFGPGGTGELFF,NA
TRBD2,TRBJ2-3,TRBV9,NA,CASSITQRGGTDTQYF,TGTGCCAGCAGCATAACACAGCGGGGTGGCACAGATACGCAGTATTTT
NA,TRBJ2-1,TRBV19,NA,CASSIDYSGNEQFF,TGTGCCAGTAGTATAGATTACTCCGGCAATGAGCAGTTCTTC
NA,TRBJ2-5,TRBV9,few,CASSVRGQETQYF,TGTGCCAGCAGCGTTCGGGGCCAAGAGACCCAGTACTTC
TRBD1,TRBJ1-2,TRBV29-1,few,CSVDSGGAGYGYTF,TGCAGCGTTGACTCAGGGGGCGCCGGGTATGGCTACACCTTC
NA,TRBJ1-5,TRBV4-1,NA,CASSRQINQPQHF,TGCGCCAGCAGCCGGCAGATCAATCAGCCCCAGCATTTT
NA,TRBJ1-5,TRBV18,once,CASSPVTPQHF,TGTGCCAGCTCACCCGTAACGCCCCAGCATTTT
TRBD2,TRBJ2-1,TRBV19,NA,CASSRASGRYEQFF,TGTGCCAGTAGTAGGGCTAGCGGGAGGTATGAGCAGTTCTTC
TRBD2,TRBJ2-7,TRBV28,few,CASSLETSLTYEQYF,TGTGCCAGCAGTTTGGAGACTAGCCTAACCTACGAGCAGTACTTC
NA,TRBJ2-7,TRBV28,NA,CASREDRDEQYF,TGTGCCAGCAGAGAAGACCGAGACGAGCAGTACTTC
TRBD1,TRBJ2-2,TRBV2,few,CASSGQGDGELFF,TGTGCCAGCAGTGGACAGGGAGACGGGGAGCTGTTTTTT
NA,TRBJ1-1,TRBV2,few,CASTGGARTEAFF,TGTGCCAGCACCGGGGGCGCGAGGACTGAAGCTTTCTTT
TRBD2,TRBJ2-1,TRBV5-1,NA,CASSFSSGAYNEQFF,TGCGCCAGCAGCTTCTCTAGCGGAGCCTACAATGAGCAGTTCTTC
TRBD1,TRBJ2-4,TRBV27,few,CASGPDRGLAKNIQYF,TGTGCCAGCGGCCCGGACAGGGGACTAGCCAAAAACATTCAGTACTTC